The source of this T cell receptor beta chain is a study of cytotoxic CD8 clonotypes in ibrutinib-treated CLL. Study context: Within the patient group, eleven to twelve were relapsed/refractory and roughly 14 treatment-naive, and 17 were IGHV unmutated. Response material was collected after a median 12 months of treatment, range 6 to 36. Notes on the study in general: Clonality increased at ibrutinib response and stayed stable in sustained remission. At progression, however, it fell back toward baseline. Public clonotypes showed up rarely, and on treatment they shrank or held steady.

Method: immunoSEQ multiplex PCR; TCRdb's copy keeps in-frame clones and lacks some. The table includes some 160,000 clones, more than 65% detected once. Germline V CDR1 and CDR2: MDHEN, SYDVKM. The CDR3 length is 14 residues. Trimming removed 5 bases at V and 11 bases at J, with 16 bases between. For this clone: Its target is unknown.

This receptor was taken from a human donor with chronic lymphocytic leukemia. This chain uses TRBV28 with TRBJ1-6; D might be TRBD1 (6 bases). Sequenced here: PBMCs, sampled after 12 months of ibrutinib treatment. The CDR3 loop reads CASSNRVSGAPLHF. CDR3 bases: TGTGCCAGCAGTAACAGGGTCTCGGGAGCACCCCTCCACTTT.